One T cell receptor beta chain is described in this entry. These data originate in a study of STAT5B mutations in CD4+ large granular lymphocyte leukemia. Clones were read by immunoSEQ multiplex PCR, and TCRdb kept only the in-frame ones, dropping some. The sample carries approximately 34,000 clones, about 70% recorded once. Germline CDR1 MGHRA, CDR2 YSYEKL. V shed 2 bases and J 7 bases; nucleotides not matched to a gene: 5. This CDR3 region has 14 residues. This TCR was recovered from a human donor in good health. Sample: CD4+ T cells from blood buffy coats. V and J are TRBV4-1 and TRBJ2-4, with 7 nucleotides matching TRBD1. The CDR3 region has the DNA TGCGCCAGCAGCCAAACGACAGGGCTTAACATTCAGTACTTC. Protein sequence: CASSQTTGLNIQYF.